This passage covers 26 T cell receptor beta chains from one sample sequenced in a study of CD8+ T cells in alopecia areata. Sequencing templates came from extracted RNA that was reverse transcribed into cDNA. Clones were sequenced by immunoSEQ multiplex PCR, and TCRdb holds only the in-frame ones, with some missing. Of approximately 99,000 clones listed, about 60% are singletons. The source material was NKG2D-low CD8+ T cells sorted from blood. Source of these receptors: a human donor with alopecia areata.

The chain recombines TRBV10-2 with TRBJ1-2; no definite D call. CDR3 size: 16 residues. Germline CDR1 reads WSHSY; CDR2 reads SAAADI. Trimming pared 0 bases from V and 6 bases from J, leaving 17 bases between. The CDR3 is CASSESRLAVSDGYTF. In nucleotides, the CDR3 is TGCGCCAGCAGTGAGTCTAGGTTAGCGGTTTCGGATGGCTACACCTTC.

The sample holds a few counts of this clone. The chain recombines TRBV27 with TRBJ2-1; D is perhaps TRBD2 (6 bases). CDR1 is MNHEY and CDR2 is SMNVEV in the germline V gene (reference sequence). Deletions cut 6 bases from V and 3 bases from J, with 9 bases between. The CDR3 contains 13 residues. In nucleotides, the CDR3 is TGTGCCAGCAGCGGGACTTACTACAATGAGCAGTTCTTC. It encodes CASSGTYYNEQFF.

The chain combines TRBV14 with TRBJ2-1, with D perhaps matching TRBD2 (5 bases). In germline, CDR1 is SGHDN, CDR2 FVKESK. CDR3 size: 13 residues. With 7 bases removed from V and 10 bases from J, the gap between germline ends came to 17 bases. The CDR3 sequence is CASNPGLAGEQFF. In DNA, the CDR3 is TGTGCCAGCAACCCGGGCCTAGCCGGCGAGCAGTTCTTC.

CDR3 in DNA: TGCAGCGTTTTAACTAGCGGGAAAGGGGAGCAGTTCTTC. This translates into CSVLTSGKGEQFF. The chain recombines TRBV29-1 with TRBJ2-1; the match to TRBD2 covers 10 bases. This CDR3 has 13 amino acids. The germline V gene encodes CDR1 SQVTM and CDR2 ANQGSEA. The junction had 8 bases not matched to a gene; V was cut back by 5 bases and J by 10 bases.

The genes are TRBV7-6 and TRBJ1-2, with D tentatively TRBD1 (5 bases). The CDR3 totals 13 residues. Deletions cut 5 bases from V and 8 bases from J, with 15 bases between. From germline, CDR1 is SGHVS and CDR2 FNYEAQ. The CDR3 loop reads CASSPGRGDGYTF. The CDR3 DNA sequence: TGTGCCAGCAGCCCCGGGCGGGGGGACGGCTACACCTTC.

This chain connects TRBV6-1 to TRBJ2-7, with TRBD2 matching over 7 bases. Germline-derived CDR1 and CDR2 are MNHNS and SASEGT. V lost 7 bases, J lost 2 bases, and 11 bases stayed unmatched. This CDR3 has 15 amino acids. Here the CDR3 reads CASTGPGRGTYEQYF. The DNA for the CDR3 is TGTGCCAGCACCGGACCGGGGAGGGGAACCTACGAGCAGTACTTC.

V and J are TRBV13 and TRBJ2-1; the match to TRBD2 covers 10 bases. J gave up 9 bases and V 3 bases, and 5 bases lay outside the gene matches. Looked up from germline, CDR1 is PRHDT and CDR2 is FYEKMQ (reference sequence). The CDR3 extends over 14 amino acids. The CDR3 is CASSFASGSREQFF. CDR3 in DNA: TGTGCCAGCAGCTTCGCTAGCGGGAGTCGTGAGCAGTTCTTC.

This clone was detected many times. The chain employs TRBV15 and TRBJ1-4; TRBD1 aligns across 7 bases. There are 13 residues in the CDR3. V lost 8 bases, J lost 3 bases, and 3 bases stayed unmatched. Per the germline V gene, CDR1 is LNHNV and CDR2 is YYDKDF (reference sequence). The CDR3 loop is CATHGTANEKLFF. The CDR3, as DNA: TGTGCCACCCACGGGACAGCTAATGAAAAACTGTTTTTT.

Points on this clone: One junction end disagrees with the germline gene, perhaps due to a read error. J is TRBJ1-3 and V is TRBV6-1; D is ambiguous. This CDR3 region has 12 residues. CDR1 and CDR2 (germline): MNHNS, SASEGT. CDR3 amino acids: CASSGWTDEGIF. The CDR3 DNA follows: TGTGCCAGCAGTGGGTGGACGGACGAGGGAATTTTT.

This clone was recorded a few times. This same CDR3 is encoded by further DNA sequences in the sample. The chain couples TRBV9 to TRBJ2-5; 8 nucleotides line up with TRBD2. V was pared by 1 base and J by 2 bases, with 1 base of the junction left unmatched. This CDR3 is 14 amino acids long. Germline-derived CDR1 and CDR2 are SGDLS and YYNGEE. This CDR3 reads CASSVSGSQETQYF. Written as DNA, the CDR3 is TGTGCCAGCAGCGTAAGCGGGAGTCAAGAGACCCAGTACTTC.

The rearrangement links TRBV5-6 to TRBJ2-7; 9 nucleotides align to TRBD1. The CDR3 spans 14 residues. The trim removed 3 bases at V and 2 bases at J, leaving 3 bases unmatched. Germline CDR1 and CDR2: SGHDT and YYEEEE. The CDR3 bases are TGTGCCAGCAGCTCGGGACAGGGAACCTACGAGCAGTACTTC. Translating gives CASSSGQGTYEQYF.

The chain carries TRBV7-3 and TRBJ2-3; 11 bases line up with TRBD1. Germline V gene data show CDR1 as SGHTA and CDR2 as FQGTGA. V lost 5 bases to trimming and J lost 4 bases; unmatched junction nucleotides: 11. There are 17 residues in the CDR3. CDR3 nucleotides: TGTGCCAGCAGCCTTAACTCCGGGGACAGGGGGGCAGATACGCAGTATTTT. Translating gives CASSLNSGDRGADTQYF.

The chain employs TRBV6-5 and TRBJ1-2; D gene unclear. V was shortened by 7 bases and J by 6 bases, with 12 bases between the two germline ends. This CDR3 comprises 12 residues. CDR1 is MNHEY and CDR2 is SVGAGI in the germline V gene. CDR3 sequence reads: CASKRTGDGYTF. CDR3 DNA sequence: TGTGCCAGCAAGAGGACCGGGGATGGCTACACCTTC.

V and J are TRBV10-3 and TRBJ2-2; D might be TRBD1 (5 bases). The CDR3 is 13 amino acids. Per germline, CDR1 ENHRY and CDR2 SYGVKD. V was clipped by 8 bases and J by 1 base, with 8 bases between them. CDR3 coding DNA: TGTGCCATCCCTCAGGGGAACACCGGGGAGCTGTTTTTT. It translates to CAIPQGNTGELFF.

The chain is built from TRBV6-5 and TRBJ1-1; D not resolved. V lost 2 bases to trimming and J lost 4 bases, with 8 bases between them. CDR1 MNHEY and CDR2 SVGAGI come from the germline V gene. The CDR3 extends over 13 amino acids. CDR3 amino acids: CASSYGVGTEAFF. The CDR3 region has the DNA TGTGCCAGCAGTTACGGGGTGGGCACTGAAGCTTTCTTT.

This sequence joins TRBV5-1 and TRBJ2-7; 10 positions agree with TRBD2. Per the germline V gene, CDR1 is SGHRS and CDR2 is YFSETQ. The CDR3 runs to 17 residues. Germline trimming cut 2 bases from V and 7 bases from J; bases unmatched to any gene: 15. DNA of the CDR3: TGCGCCAGCAGCTTTGCCGGACAGCGGGAGGGCCGTCGAGAGCAGTACTTC. Encoded protein: CASSFAGQREGRREQYF.

This clone showed up just a few times. The chain is built from TRBV27 and TRBJ1-3; D is unresolved. Germline lookup yields CDR1 MNHEY and CDR2 SMNVEV (reference sequence). V was cut by 4 bases and J by 1 base, with 11 bases left in between. The CDR3 is 15 amino acids. CDR3 sequence: CASSSSRGSGNTIYF. CDR3 bases: TGTGCCAGCAGTTCCTCCCGCGGGTCTGGAAACACCATATATTTT.

This clone was seen only a few times. The chain has TRBV27 and TRBJ2-7; perhaps D is TRBD1 or TRBD2 (5 bases each). From germline, CDR1 is MNHEY and CDR2 SMNVEV (reference sequence). The CDR3 sequence is 14 residues long. The V end was cut by 5 bases, the J end by 2 bases, with 13 bases between. The chain's CDR3 is CASSPGTNTYEQYF. CDR3 DNA sequence: TGTGCCAGCAGTCCCGGGACGAACACCTACGAGCAGTACTTC.

The gene calls are TRBV7-9 and TRBJ1-3; D possibly corresponds to TRBD1 (5 bases). Germline V gives CDR1 SEHNR, CDR2 FQNEAQ (reference sequence). V shed 8 bases and J shed 0 bases, with 11 bases lying between them. The CDR3 runs to 14 residues. In nucleotides, the CDR3 is TGTGCCAGCCGGGACGGAAGCTCTGGAAACACCATATATTTT. Protein product: CASRDGSSGNTIYF.

This chain links TRBV19 with TRBJ1-2; D unresolved. Trimming stripped 3 bases from V and 8 bases from J, with 19 bases between. The germline V gene encodes CDR1 LNHDA and CDR2 SQIVND (reference sequence). This CDR3 is 15 amino acids long. The CDR3 DNA follows: TGTGCCAGTAGTATGGGGAGTCCTTGGATGGTGGGCTACACCTTC. Translating it yields CASSMGSPWMVGYTF.

CDR3: CASSLTGLVGDTQYF. The CDR3 DNA follows: TGTGCCAGCAGCCTTACCGGACTGGTAGGAGATACGCAGTATTTT. The chain uses TRBV7-3 and TRBJ2-3; tentative D call: TRBD2 (5 bases). The ends were cut back, 5 bases at V and 5 bases at J, with 17 bases in the middle. Germline V gene sequence: CDR1 SGHTA, CDR2 FQGTGA. The CDR3 sequence is 15 residues long.

The table lists this clone with many counts. This sequence joins TRBV7-9 and TRBJ2-5; D is uncertain. The V and J ends lost 5 bases and 4 bases respectively, with 14 bases between them. Germline V CDR1 and CDR2: SEHNR, FQNEAQ (reference sequence). CDR3 length: 14 amino acids. CDR3 sequence (DNA): TGTGCCAGCAGCCCTCCATTGGGTGGAGAGACCCAGTACTTC. Its protein is CASSPPLGGETQYF.

This clone was seen once. This specimen includes other DNA sequences encoding the same CDR3. The chain recombines TRBV6-5 with TRBJ2-1, with D unclear. Trimming took 0 bases from V and 2 from J, leaving 2 bases between them. Germline V lookup: CDR1 MNHEY, CDR2 SVGAGI. The CDR3 totals 13 residues. DNA of the CDR3: TGTGCCAGCAGTTACTCAGCCTACAATGAGCAGTTCTTC. Translation gives CASSYSAYNEQFF.

The chain has TRBV7-8 and TRBJ2-3; D uncertain. The CDR3 sequence is 12 residues long. CDR1 SGHVS and CDR2 FQNEAQ come from the germline V gene. V was cut by 2 bases and J by 4 bases, with 4 bases left in between. The CDR3 sequence is CASSLKADTQYF. The CDR3 nucleotides are TGTGCCAGCAGCTTAAAGGCAGATACGCAGTATTTT. The complete variable domain, with remaining parts taken from reference TRBV7-8 and TRBJ2-3, reads GAGVSQSPRYKVAKRGQDVALRCDPISGHVSLFWYQQALGQGPEFLTYFQNEAQLDKSGLPSDRFFAERPEGSVSTLKIQRTQQEDSAVYLCASSLKADTQYFGPGTRLTVL.

This chain uses TRBV14 with TRBJ2-1; D unresolved. The CDR3 is 12 amino acids. Trimming took off 0 bases at V and 3 bases at J, with 0 bases between the two ends. Germline loops: CDR1 SGHDN, CDR2 FVKESK. CDR3 coding DNA: TGTGCCAGCAGCCAAGACTACAATGAGCAGTTCTTC. Translated: CASSQDYNEQFF.

This rearrangement joins TRBV27 to TRBJ2-7; the D gene is possibly TRBD1 (5 bases). Per the germline V gene, CDR1 is MNHEY and CDR2 is SMNVEV (reference sequence). The CDR3 has 12 residues. V was cut by 8 bases and J by 2 bases, with 10 bases left in between. The DNA for the CDR3 is TGTGCCAGCCGACAGTACCCCTACGAGCAGTACTTC. It specifies CASRQYPYEQYF.